A single sample gave rise to the 14 T cell receptor beta chains below, sequenced in a study of long-term antiretroviral therapy in people with HIV. Version v3.0 of the immunoSEQ assay was performed at survey level. Sequencing was performed with immunoSEQ multiplex PCR; in TCRdb, only in-frame clones are kept and a portion is missing. The sample includes 25,000 to 30,000 clones, 70% to 90% seen only once; the top ten take roughly 3.6%. Sequences were derived from unsorted PBMCs, sampled 1.8 years after starting antiretroviral therapy. These receptors came from a woman aged 18-29 years with HIV.

The chain couples TRBV27 to TRBJ2-2; the match to TRBD2 covers 12 bases. Trimming took 0 bases from V and 6 from J; bases not matched to a gene: 5. Per germline, CDR1 MNHEY and CDR2 SMNVEV (reference sequence). CDR3 length: 17 residues. The CDR3 bases are TGTGCCAGCAGTTTATCGACTAGCGGGAGTTTCCCCGGGGAGCTGTTTTTT. It codes for CASSLSTSGSFPGELFF.

This sequence joins TRBV18 and TRBJ1-2, with a possible D match to TRBD1 (6 bases). Germline CDR1 and CDR2: KGHSH and LQKENI. This CDR3 spans 16 amino acids. The ends were cut back, 8 bases at V and 7 bases at J, with 26 bases in the middle. The CDR3 loop is CASHPIPGHNGGGYTF. CDR3 bases: TGTGCCAGCCACCCGATACCGGGACACAATGGGGGTGGCTACACCTTC.

This sequence joins TRBV27 and TRBJ2-7, with D tentatively TRBD2 (6 bases). CDR1 MNHEY and CDR2 SMNVEV come from the germline V gene (reference sequence). With 0 bases removed from V and 7 bases from J, the gap between germline ends came to 7 bases. This CDR3 spans 12 amino acids. CDR3 residues: CASSLSGGEQYF. The CDR3 DNA reads TGTGCCAGCAGTTTATCTGGGGGGGAGCAGTACTTC.

The genes are TRBV5-1 and TRBJ1-2; maybe TRBD1 (5 bases). This CDR3 is built from 17 residues. Germline V gene sequence: CDR1 SGHRS, CDR2 YFSETQ. Trimming cost V 2 bases and J 8 bases, with 25 bases left between them. CDR3 sequence: CASSLNRLHSKDGGYTF. CDR3 sequence (DNA): TGCGCCAGCAGCTTAAACAGGCTTCACTCAAAGGATGGAGGCTACACCTTC.

The V call is TRBV15, the J call TRBJ2-5; 7 positions match TRBD2. CDR1 LNHNV and CDR2 YYDKDF come from the germline V gene (reference sequence). CDR3 size: 15 residues. V gave up 0 bases and J gave up 5 bases; unmatched junction bases: 6. CDR3 amino acids: CATSRDPWGGETQYF. The CDR3 DNA is TGTGCCACCAGCAGAGATCCTTGGGGGGGGGAGACCCAGTACTTC.

This clone was seen a single time. V is TRBV6-1 and J is TRBJ2-5; D perhaps matches TRBD1 (6 bases). Per the germline V gene, CDR1 is MNHNS and CDR2 is SASEGT. This CDR3 comprises 13 residues. Trimming pared 6 bases from V and 7 bases from J, leaving 15 bases between. The CDR3 protein is CASSSGEPGTQYF. CDR3 sequence (DNA): TGTGCCAGCAGCTCAGGGGAACCGGGGACCCAGTACTTC.

This clone was seen only once. V gene TRBV5-1 combines with J gene TRBJ2-5; the match to TRBD2 covers 11 bases. V lost 0 bases, J lost 0 bases, and 1 base stayed unmatched. This CDR3 spans 16 amino acids. Germline V gives CDR1 SGHRS, CDR2 YFSETQ. CDR3 DNA: TGCGCCAGCAGCTTGGAGACTAGCGGGAACCAAGAGACCCAGTACTTC. It is translated as CASSLETSGNQETQYF.

In its sample, this clone was seen once. The V and J genes are TRBV5-8 and TRBJ1-6; tentatively, D is TRBD1 (6 bases). The V gene's germline CDR1 is SGHTS and CDR2 YDEGEE. Trimming stripped 4 bases from V and 7 bases from J, with 9 bases between. The CDR3 has 13 residues. CDR3 protein: CASSGQPNSPLHF. The DNA for the CDR3 is TGTGCCAGCAGCGGACAGCCAAATTCACCCCTCCACTTT.

The chain uses TRBV5-4 and TRBJ2-1, with D possibly matching TRBD2 (6 bases). Trimming removed 5 bases at V and 11 bases at J, with 23 bases between. CDR1 SGHNT and CDR2 YYREEE come from the germline V gene (reference sequence). The CDR3 has 15 amino acids. CDR3 residues: CASSYPEYSGTKQFF. The CDR3 nucleotides read TGTGCCAGCAGTTACCCGGAGTATAGCGGCACCAAGCAGTTCTTC.

V gene TRBV6-5 combines with J gene TRBJ2-7; D remains unclear. CDR3 length: 13 amino acids. Germline-derived CDR1 and CDR2 are MNHEY and SVGAGI. V was clipped by 8 bases and J by 2 bases, with 13 bases between them. This CDR3 is CASSGRRAYEQYF. The CDR3 nucleotides are TGTGCCAGCTCCGGACGACGGGCCTACGAGCAGTACTTC.

CDR3 sequence (DNA): TGCGCCAGCAGCTTGGTCTCGGACTCTCCTTACGAGCAGTACTTC. Translated, it gives CASSLVSDSPYEQYF. V and J are TRBV5-1 and TRBJ2-7; maybe TRBD2 (5 bases). From germline, CDR1 is SGHRS and CDR2 YFSETQ. The germline V and J ends were trimmed by 0 bases and 4 bases, with 14 bases remaining between them. This CDR3 has 15 amino acids.

The rearrangement joins TRBV9 to TRBJ2-7, with D possibly being TRBD1 (7 bases). Germline loops: CDR1 SGDLS, CDR2 YYNGEE. The length of the CDR3 is 20 residues. Trimming left V 2 bases short and J 2 bases short, with 29 bases between. The CDR3 nucleotides are TGTGCCAGCAGCGTCCTCTCTGAATTGTCGGGGGACAGCTCAACCTACGAGCAGTACTTC. Its protein is CASSVLSELSGDSSTYEQYF.

The chain is built from TRBV2 and TRBJ2-5; D is perhaps TRBD1 or TRBD2 (5 bases each). The CDR3 has 14 amino acids. Per germline, CDR1 SNHLY and CDR2 FYNNEI. Trimming shortened V by 1 base and J by 5 bases, and 11 bases separated the two germline ends. CDR3 protein: CASSEDGGPETQYF. Written as DNA, the CDR3 is TGTGCCAGCAGTGAAGATGGGGGACCTGAGACCCAGTACTTC. Full variable domain (outside the CDR3, taken from reference TRBV2 and TRBJ2-5): EPEVTQTPSHQVTQMGQEVILRCVPISNHLYFYWYRQILGQKVEFLVSFYNNEISEKSEIFDDQFSVERPDGSNFTLKIRSTKLEDSAMYFCASSEDGGPETQYFGPGTRLLVL.

This clone was observed a few times. The V call is TRBV9, the J call TRBJ2-2; D unresolved. This CDR3 region has 12 residues. Trimming took off 2 bases at V and 9 bases at J, with 8 bases between the two ends. CDR1 and CDR2 from the germline V gene are SGDLS and YYNGEE. The CDR3 loop is CASSVGNRELFF. DNA of the CDR3: TGTGCCAGCAGCGTTGGTAACCGGGAGCTGTTTTTT.